A selection of T cell receptor beta chains follows, all from one sample in a study of blood T cell repertoires in COVID-19. Some clones are missing from TCRdb's copy, which holds only in-frame ones; the method was immunoSEQ multiplex PCR. The sample has roughly 190,000 clones; about 85% are singletons. The sample consisted of peripheral blood. These TCRs come from a man in his 60s with active or convalescent COVID-19. CDR3s include the opening cysteine and the closing phenylalanine or tryptophan. A D gene is named only where the DNA matches it firmly. A clone size is listed for some rows: how often the clone was seen (once, few, many), or a class if it is expanded.

V	length	size	D	J	CDR3	DNA
TRBV11-2	16	once	-	TRBJ1-1	CASSLMGQGLNTEAFF	TGTGCCAGCAGCTTAATGGGGCAGGGCTTGAACACTGAAGCTTTCTTT
TRBV19	15	-	TRBD1	TRBJ1-5	CASSRGTGGNQPQHF	TGTGCCAGTAGTAGGGGGACAGGGGGCAATCAGCCCCAGCATTTT
TRBV6-4	13	-	-	TRBJ1-1	CASSPGPNTEAFF	TGTGCCAGCAGTCCGGGTCCGAACACTGAAGCTTTCTTT
TRBV19	15	-	TRBD1	TRBJ2-1	CASSMGTGGYNEQFF	TGTGCCAGTAGTATGGGGACAGGGGGCTACAATGAGCAGTTCTTC
TRBV11-3	17	-	-	TRBJ2-3	CASSLEVGGLSTDTQYF	TGTGCCAGCAGCTTAGAAGTCGGAGGCCTTAGCACAGATACGCAGTATTTT
TRBV29-1	14	-	-	TRBJ2-1	CSVGTEVWGNEQFF	TGCAGCGTTGGGACGGAGGTTTGGGGTAATGAGCAGTTCTTC
TRBV11-2	17	once	-	TRBJ1-6	CASSFFMGTGNPSPLHF	TGTGCCAGCAGCTTTTTTATGGGAACAGGGAACCCTTCACCCCTCCACTTT
TRBV19	16	-	TRBD1	TRBJ2-3	CASSAWTGGFTDTQYF	TGTGCCAGTAGTGCCTGGACAGGGGGCTTCACAGATACGCAGTATTTT
TRBV10-1	16	few	-	TRBJ1-6	CASSESDREANSPLHF	TGCGCCAGCAGTGAGTCAGACCGGGAAGCGAATTCACCCCTCCACTTT
TRBV3-1/TRBV3-2	15	-	TRBD1	TRBJ1-2	CASSQTGGLGYGYTF	TGTGCCAGCAGCCAAACAGGGGGCCTGGGCTATGGCTACACCTTC
TRBV4-1	17	-	-	TRBJ1-4	CASSHYPRDWRNEKLFF	TGCGCCAGCAGCCATTATCCTCGGGACTGGCGAAATGAAAAACTGTTTTTT
TRBV29-1	12	-	TRBD1	TRBJ2-7	CSVGTGSDEQYF	TGCAGCGTGGGGACAGGGTCAGACGAGCAGTACTTC
TRBV6-5	15	-	TRBD1	TRBJ1-2	CASSKIRDRADGYTF	TGTGCCAGCAGTAAGATCCGGGACAGGGCCGATGGCTACACCTTC
TRBV27	13	-	-	TRBJ1-4	CASRSGGAEKLFF	TGTGCCAGCAGGTCCGGAGGGGCTGAAAAACTGTTTTTT
TRBV7-9	14	-	TRBD1	TRBJ1-3	CASSEDRVGNTIYF	TGTGCCAGCAGCGAAGACAGGGTGGGAAACACCATATATTTT